This T cell receptor (beta chain) was captured in a study of blood T cell repertoires in COVID-19. At the level of the study: Donors in the United States, Italy and Spain gave samples during acute or convalescent COVID-19. The cDNA or gDNA used as material had been derived from T cells, B-cell-depleted T cells, or PBMCs.

The CDR3 loop spans 12 amino acids. V was clipped by 7 bases and J by 2 bases, with 8 bases between them. Germline V lookup: CDR1 LNHDA, CDR2 SQIVND (reference sequence). In the authors' workflow: For nucleated cells, counts were estimated from reference gene primer amplification. TCRdb's table, derived via immunoSEQ multiplex PCR, lists solely in-frame clones and lacks some. The V and J calls and clone size are taken from that table; D and trimming were inferred from the DNA. The sample lists about 240,000 clones; roughly 80% were seen once. This TCR was recovered from a woman aged 65 to 85 with acute or convalescent COVID-19. The rearrangement joins TRBV19 to TRBJ1-2; D uncertain. The sequenced sample consisted of peripheral blood. The CDR3 bases are TGTGCCAGTATCGGCGGGAACTATGGCTACACCTTC. Translation gives CASIGGNYGYTF.